This note documents a single TCR beta chain sequence. As yet, its antigen is unknown. V gave up 4 bases and J gave up 3 bases; unmatched junction bases: 9. The length of the CDR3 is 15 residues. Germline CDR1 and CDR2: DFQATT and SNEGSKA (reference sequence). Three rounds of nested PCR, following a modified ARM-PCR protocol, produced the TCRbeta library. TCRdb used MiXCR to reprocess the multiplex PCR reads, holding one entry per CDR3 protein. The data show 55,000 to 65,000 distinct CDR3 sequences, about 61% seen once. This specimen comes from a study of tumor and adjacent non-tumor tissue in lung cancer. Study results and caveats: Shorter survival was associated with higher TCR diversity in tumors. Normal lung showed higher cumulative top 100 clone frequency than tumor.

This sample's RNA came from whole unsorted tissue. More than 3 cm separated this lung sample from the edge of the tumor. V gene TRBV20-1 combines with J gene TRBJ2-5, with TRBD1 matching 9 bases. Sample: distant non-tumor lung tissue. The origin of this receptor is a man in his sixties or seventies with non-small cell lung cancer. CDR3 DNA sequence: TGCAGTGCTACCGCCTTACAGGGGGCCGAAGAGACCCAGTACTTC. This encodes CSATALQGAEETQYF.